This T cell receptor (beta chain) was identified during a study of patients and donors after allogeneic stem cell transplantation. In germline, CDR1 is DFQATT, CDR2 SNEGSKA (reference sequence). The CDR3 contains 15 residues. Trimming removed 0 bases from V and 8 bases from J, with 16 bases in between. MiXCR, run by TCRdb on the RT-PCR reads, gives a single entry per CDR3 protein. Here the sample spans approximately 150,000 distinct CDR3 sequences, 30% to 45% being singletons. Sequencing was done on a sample of blood, either unsorted or a sorted T cell fraction (not recorded which). The origin of this receptor is a human donor who was either an allogeneic HSCT recipient or a stem cell or donor lymphocyte infusion donor (not recorded which). It is not recorded whose cells these are; they may come from a transplant donor. The V gene is TRBV20-1, the J gene TRBJ1-4; D is perhaps TRBD1 (6 bases). The CDR3: CSARDPETGGEKLFF. DNA of the CDR3: TGCAGTGCTAGAGATCCAGAGACAGGAGGCGAAAAACTGTTTTTT.